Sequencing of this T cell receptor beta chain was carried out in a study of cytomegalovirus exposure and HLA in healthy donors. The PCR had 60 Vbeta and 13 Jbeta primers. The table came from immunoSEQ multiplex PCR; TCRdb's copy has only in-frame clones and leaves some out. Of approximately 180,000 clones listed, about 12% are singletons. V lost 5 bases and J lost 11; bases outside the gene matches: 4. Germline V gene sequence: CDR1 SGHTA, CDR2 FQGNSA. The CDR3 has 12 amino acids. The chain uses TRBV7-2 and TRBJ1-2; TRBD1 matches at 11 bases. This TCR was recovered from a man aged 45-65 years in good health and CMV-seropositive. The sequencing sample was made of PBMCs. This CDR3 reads CASSTGTGGYTF. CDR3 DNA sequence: TGTGCCAGCAGCACCGGGACAGGGGGGTACACCTTC.